The TCR beta chain described here comes from a study of OX40 agonist ivuxolimab in advanced cancers. Background on the study: Having had anti-PD-1, anti-PD-L1 or anti-CTLA-4 therapy before was allowed, and approximately 40% had some. The study's findings and limits: Antigens targeted by the expanded peripheral T cells were not determined. Clonal expansion from baseline to week 6 occurred in both CD4+ and CD8+ T cells. Certain nonresponders additionally had low normalized T-cell clonal expansion.

With regard to this clone: Its antigen is not known.

Germline CDR1 reads MDHEN; CDR2 reads SYDVKM. The CDR3 is 15 amino acids. With V trimmed by 7 bases and J by 3 bases, 11 bases remained unmatched. Generated by immunoSEQ multiplex PCR, the TCRdb table keeps only in-frame clones and is missing some. The sample carries fewer than 65,000 clones, about 89% recorded once. The chain has TRBV28 and TRBJ2-7, with TRBD1 matching over 8 bases. The source of this sequence is an adult with an advanced solid tumor such as melanoma, head and neck, liver or kidney cancer. The sample was CD4+ or CD8+ T cells sorted from blood, taken in a trial of the OX40 agonist ivuxolimab. The CDR3, as DNA: TGTGCCAGCAAGACGGTGACAGGGGACGTCTACGAGCAGTACTTC. Protein product: CASKTVTGDVYEQYF.